One sample yielded the 24 T cell receptor beta chains listed below, sequenced in a study of vaccination effects on CD4 cells after COVID-19. Using immunoSEQ multiplex PCR, the repertoire was profiled, and TCRdb retains in-frame clones only, with some absent. This repertoire shows about 41,000 clones, under 85% found once; its top ten account for 2.9%. No antigen is known for these receptors. In the ViraFEST assay, antigen-specific CD4+ clonotypes were identified by expansion after peptide-pool stimulation. Isolation of CD4+ T cells took place after 10 to 11 days of culture. Neither prior SARS-CoV-2 infection nor positive nucleocapsid antibodies were present in the vaccine recipients. The material sequenced was CD4+ T cells from PBMCs cultured with HCoV-NL63 spike peptides, taken before COVID-19 vaccination. The source is a human donor who received a COVID-19 vaccine.

V and J are TRBV13 and TRBJ2-2, with 8 bases aligning to TRBD1. The CDR3 contains 16 residues. From germline, CDR1 is PRHDT and CDR2 FYEKMQ (reference sequence). Trimming cost V 6 bases and J 4 bases; bases outside gene matches: 10. The CDR3 spells CASSFGDRGATGELFF. The CDR3 DNA follows: TGTGCCAGCAGTTTCGGAGACAGGGGAGCCACCGGGGAGCTGTTTTTT.

The chain combines TRBV6-1 with TRBJ2-5; 7 bases line up with TRBD1. J lost 0 bases, V lost 3 bases, and 7 bases had no gene match. This CDR3 is built from 16 residues. CDR1 and CDR2 (germline): MNHNS, SASEGT. The DNA of the CDR3 is TGTGCCAGCAGTGACCGGGACAGCCTATACCAAGAGACCCAGTACTTC. The encoded protein is CASSDRDSLYQETQYF.

The V call is TRBV19, the J call TRBJ1-6, with D possibly being TRBD1 (5 bases). The CDR3 has 15 residues. Germline CDR1 and CDR2: LNHDA and SQIVND (reference sequence). Trimming pared 3 bases from V and 10 bases from J, leaving 16 bases between. The CDR3 DNA reads as TGTGCCAGTAGTATTACCTGGCGGGGGGACTCACCCCTCCACTTT. It is translated as CASSITWRGDSPLHF. The full variable domain, completed using reference TRBV19 and TRBJ1-6, is DGGITQSPKYLFRKEGQNVTLSCEQNLNHDAMYWYRQDPGQGLRLIYYSQIVNDFQKGDIAEGYSVSREKKESFPLTVTSAQKNPTAFYLCASSITWRGDSPLHFGNGTRLTVT.

V is TRBV5-1 and J is TRBJ1-6; no firm D call. Deletions cut 4 bases from V and 6 bases from J, with 14 bases between. This CDR3 has 15 residues. Germline V gives CDR1 SGHRS, CDR2 YFSETQ. CDR3 loop: CASSPDGPLNSPLHF. Written as DNA, the CDR3 is TGCGCCAGCAGCCCGGACGGGCCTCTTAATTCACCCCTCCACTTT.

The chain uses TRBV30 and TRBJ2-7, with a possible D match to TRBD1 (5 bases). The germline gives CDR1 GTSNPN, CDR2 SVGIG (reference sequence). This CDR3 contains 13 residues. V shed 3 bases and J shed 0 bases, with 9 bases lying between them. CDR3 in amino acids: CAWSRQISYEQYV. CDR3 coding DNA: TGTGCCTGGAGCCGACAGATCTCCTACGAGCAGTACGTC.

This sequence joins TRBV5-1 and TRBJ1-1; unclear D gene. The germline gives CDR1 SGHRS, CDR2 YFSETQ. The CDR3 covers 14 residues. Deletions cut 2 bases from V and 2 bases from J, with 10 bases between. CDR3 in DNA: TGCGCCAGCAGCTTAATCACAGAAAACACTGAAGCTTTCTTT. Translating it yields CASSLITENTEAFF.

This clone was seen just once. This chain links TRBV6-1 with TRBJ2-7, with 12 positions matching TRBD2. The CDR3 extends over 17 amino acids. Germline assignment: CDR1 MNHNS and CDR2 SASEGT. After removal of 2 bases from V and 6 bases from J, the junction contained 11 bases not matched to a gene. The CDR3 here is CASSEIGLAGGPREQYV. CDR3 bases: TGTGCCAGCAGTGAAATTGGTCTAGCGGGGGGGCCGCGCGAGCAGTACGTC.

This clone was seen once. A read error may account for a junction end that differs from germline. The chain employs TRBV5-6 and TRBJ2-3; D is unclear. This CDR3 contains 13 residues. Germline V gene data show CDR1 as SGHDT and CDR2 as YYEEEE. The CDR3 DNA is TGTGCCAGCAGCTTGACGGCCACAGCTACGCAGTATTTT. Translated, it gives CASSLTATATQYF.

The chain uses TRBV19 and TRBJ1-4; D unresolved. The germline V and J ends were trimmed by 9 bases and 8 bases, with 13 bases remaining between them. This CDR3 has 12 amino acids. Germline loops: CDR1 LNHDA, CDR2 SQIVND (reference sequence). The CDR3 is CASGLAGEKLFF. DNA of the CDR3: TGTGCCAGCGGGCTAGCTGGGGAAAAACTGTTTTTT.

This sequence joins TRBV2 and TRBJ2-2, with TRBD1 matching over 8 bases. CDR1 is SNHLY, CDR2 FYNNEI, per germline. This CDR3 has 15 amino acids. The V gene end was trimmed by 6 bases and the J gene end by 4 bases; junction bases not matched to a gene: 7. CDR3: CASSRQGLRTGELFF. DNA for the CDR3: TGTGCCAGCAGCCGACAGGGGCTGCGCACCGGGGAGCTGTTTTTT.

This clone was counted once. The chain employs TRBV5-6 and TRBJ2-7, with 7 bases lining up with TRBD1. After removal of 3 bases from V and 3 bases from J, the junction contained 9 bases not matched to a gene. This CDR3 has 15 amino acids. In germline, CDR1 is SGHDT, CDR2 YYEEEE. The CDR3 is CASSWGLGTDYEQYV. CDR3 nucleotide sequence: TGTGCCAGCAGCTGGGGCCTCGGGACAGACTACGAGCAGTACGTC.

The CDR3 DNA follows: TGTGCCAGCAGCCTACAGGGGGGATCTCGCCGAAACACCATATATTTT. Translation gives CASSLQGGSRRNTIYF. This chain joins TRBV6-6 and TRBJ1-3, with TRBD1 matching 8 bases. The germline CDR1 and CDR2 sequences are MNHNY and SVGAGI (reference sequence). The junction had 12 bases not matched to a gene; V was cut back by 6 bases and J by 5 bases. The CDR3 is 16 residues long.

This sequence joins TRBV6-5 and TRBJ2-3, with D perhaps assigned TRBD1 or TRBD2 (7 bases each). Germline CDR1 is MNHEY and CDR2 is SVGAGI. The CDR3 is 14 residues long. Trimming shortened V by 7 bases and J by 5 bases, and 16 bases separated the two germline ends. The CDR3 region is CASMGGTDGDTQYF. The CDR3 bases are TGTGCCAGCATGGGGGGGACAGATGGAGATACGCAGTATTTT.

This clone was observed once. This chain links TRBV7-2 with TRBJ1-2; D is unresolved. CDR3 length: 16 amino acids. Germline V gives CDR1 SGHTA, CDR2 FQGNSA. The germline V and J ends were trimmed by 3 bases and 3 bases, with 17 bases remaining between them. The CDR3 nucleotides read TGTGCCAGCAGCTTCAACCGTGTCTTAGACCACTATGGCTACACCTTC. The encoded protein is CASSFNRVLDHYGYTF.

This clone came up a few times. The rearrangement links TRBV18 to TRBJ2-2; D is unresolved. This CDR3 has 14 amino acids. Germline V gives CDR1 KGHSH, CDR2 LQKENI. Trimming cost V 2 bases and J 2 bases, with 6 bases left between them. The CDR3 reads CASSPGTNTGELFF. For the CDR3, the DNA is TGTGCCAGCTCACCAGGCACCAACACCGGGGAGCTGTTTTTT.

This chain links TRBV24-1 with TRBJ2-3; 8 bases line up with TRBD2. J lost 0 bases, V lost 5 bases, and 0 bases had no gene match. In germline, CDR1 is KGHDR, CDR2 SFDVKD. CDR3 length: 14 residues. CDR3 sequence reads: CATSVAGSTDTQYF. Written as DNA, the CDR3 is TGTGCCACCAGTGTAGCGGGGAGCACAGATACGCAGTATTTT.

The chain uses TRBV7-8 and TRBJ2-3, with D perhaps matching TRBD2 (6 bases). CDR1 SGHVS and CDR2 FQNEAQ come from the germline V gene. The ends were cut back, 2 bases at V and 5 bases at J, with 11 bases in the middle. CDR3 size: 14 residues. CDR3 in amino acids: CASSLNSEGDTQYF. Here the CDR3 DNA reads TGTGCCAGCAGCTTAAACTCGGAGGGAGATACGCAGTATTTT.

V gene TRBV4-2 combines with J gene TRBJ1-2; D gene ambiguous. Germline values: CDR1 LGHNA, CDR2 YNFKEQ. The CDR3 covers 14 residues. With 0 bases removed from V and 4 bases from J, the gap between germline ends came to 9 bases. In DNA, the CDR3 is TGTGCCAGCAGCCAAGAAGCAGTCACCTATGGCTACACCTTC. Its translation is CASSQEAVTYGYTF.

The rearrangement joins TRBV28 to TRBJ2-5, with D possibly TRBD2 on 6 matching bases. The CDR3 sequence is 15 residues long. V lost 2 bases and J 8 bases, leaving 18 bases between the germline ends. Germline V gene sequence: CDR1 MDHEN, CDR2 SYDVKM. The CDR3 here is CASSLKASDVRTQYF. The CDR3 coding sequence is TGTGCCAGCAGTTTAAAGGCTAGCGACGTGAGAACCCAGTACTTC.

The chain carries TRBV7-9 and TRBJ1-1; D remains ambiguous. This CDR3 contains 14 residues. V was trimmed by 4 bases and J by 6 bases, leaving 15 bases between them. Looked up from germline, CDR1 is SEHNR and CDR2 is FQNEAQ (reference sequence). The DNA of the CDR3 is TGTGCCAGCAGCTATAACCGGGGTAGCGCTGAAGCTTTCTTT. Amino acid sequence: CASSYNRGSAEAFF.

V is TRBV2 and J is TRBJ2-7, with D uncertain. This CDR3 region has 12 residues. Trimming shortened V by 3 bases and J by 6 bases, and 9 bases separated the two germline ends. CDR1 SNHLY and CDR2 FYNNEI come from the germline V gene. In DNA form, the CDR3 reads TGTGCCAGCAGTGAGTTAGGTCGCGAGCAGTACGTC. Protein product: CASSELGREQYV.

This chain links TRBV9 with TRBJ2-1; 9 bases align to TRBD2. This CDR3 contains 19 residues. Germline trimming cut 4 bases from V and 4 bases from J; bases unmatched to any gene: 18. CDR1 is SGDLS, CDR2 YYNGEE, per germline. This CDR3 is CASSPRSGGRGLVYNEQFF. CDR3 coding DNA: TGTGCCAGCAGCCCTCGTTCTGGCGGGAGGGGCTTAGTATACAATGAGCAGTTCTTC.

This rearrangement joins TRBV9 to TRBJ1-1; 8 bases agree with TRBD1. J was trimmed by 2 bases and V by 4 bases; bases with no gene match: 4. The CDR3 consists of 14 residues. The germline CDR1 and CDR2 sequences are SGDLS and YYNGEE. Here the CDR3 reads CASSTGQGNTEAFF. The CDR3 DNA reads as TGTGCCAGCAGCACTGGACAGGGAAACACTGAAGCTTTCTTT.

This clone was seen only once. The gene calls are TRBV28 and TRBJ1-1; weak D call: TRBD1 (6 bases). V was shortened by 6 bases and J by 0 bases, with 14 bases between the two germline ends. Germline V CDR1 and CDR2: MDHEN, SYDVKM. This CDR3 spans 15 amino acids. Here the CDR3 reads CASSPAGAVNTEAFF. CDR3 DNA sequence: TGTGCCAGCAGCCCCGCAGGGGCCGTGAACACTGAAGCTTTCTTT.